This passage covers 25 T cell receptor beta chains from one sample sequenced in a study of T cell responses to AZD1222 COVID-19 vaccine. The repertoire was sequenced with immunoSEQ multiplex PCR; TCRdb's copy has only in-frame clones and lacks some. Of more than 150,000 clones listed, approximately 94% were seen once; the top ten hold 1.6%. The specimen was peripheral blood, collected 28 days after the second AZD1222 dose. Every receptor here comes from an adult who received the AZD1222 COVID-19 vaccine.

The chain has TRBV19 and TRBJ1-2; 12 nucleotides agree with TRBD1. The CDR3 totals 16 residues. V lost 4 bases and J lost 5; bases outside the gene matches: 8. CDR1 is LNHDA and CDR2 is SQIVND in the germline V gene (reference sequence). The CDR3 is CASSTPGQGAVYGYTF. The CDR3, as DNA: TGTGCCAGTAGTACCCCGGGACAGGGGGCAGTTTATGGCTACACCTTC. Complete variable domain (other parts from reference TRBV19 and TRBJ1-2): DGGITQSPKYLFRKEGQNVTLSCEQNLNHDAMYWYRQDPGQGLRLIYYSQIVNDFQKGDIAEGYSVSREKKESFPLTVTSAQKNPTAFYLCASSTPGQGAVYGYTFGSGTRLTVV.

The chain links TRBV19 to TRBJ1-1; possibly TRBD1 for D (5 bases). Germline CDR1 and CDR2: LNHDA and SQIVND (reference sequence). V gave up 3 bases and J gave up 6 bases, with 14 bases separating them. This CDR3 spans 14 amino acids. DNA for the CDR3: TGTGCCAGTAGTATTCGGGACCGGGGATCTGAAGCTTTCTTT. Translating it yields CASSIRDRGSEAFF.

The chain links TRBV27 to TRBJ2-7; D is perhaps TRBD1 or TRBD2 (6 bases each). The CDR3 is 15 residues long. Trimming left V 6 bases short and J 4 bases short, with 19 bases between. CDR1 and CDR2 from the germline V gene are MNHEY and SMNVEV (reference sequence). The chain's CDR3 is CASRKGGGMGYEQYF. CDR3 DNA: TGTGCCAGCAGGAAAGGAGGGGGGATGGGTTACGAGCAGTACTTC.

A word on this clone: Other DNA variants within this sample encode the same CDR3. The rearrangement links TRBV6-5 to TRBJ1-3; D remains ambiguous. Germline lookup yields CDR1 MNHEY and CDR2 SVGAGI. The CDR3 contains 14 residues. The V gene lost 2 bases and the J gene lost 1 base, with 6 bases spanning the gap. For the CDR3, the DNA is TGTGCCAGCAGTTACAGGGTGTCTGGAAACACCATATATTTT. Amino acids: CASSYRVSGNTIYF.

In its sample, this clone was seen once. V usage is TRBV28 and J usage is TRBJ2-3, with 16 bases fitting TRBD2. CDR3 length equals 17 residues. Germline trimming cut 6 bases from V and 3 bases from J; bases unmatched to any gene: 6. CDR1 is MDHEN, CDR2 SYDVKM, per germline. The chain's CDR3 is CASRQGTSGRATDTQYF. CDR3 nucleotides: TGTGCCAGCAGACAAGGGACTAGCGGGAGGGCAACAGATACGCAGTATTTT.

This clone was recorded once. The germline gene is not matched at one end of the junction; a read error may be the cause. The CDR3 sequence: CASSLEQGAEQYF. CDR3 nucleotide sequence: TGTGCTAGCAGCTTAGAACAGGGAGCCGAGCAGTACTTC. V usage is TRBV7-7 and J usage is TRBJ2-7; TRBD1 is a possible D gene (6 bases). CDR1 is SSHAT, CDR2 FNYEAQ, per germline (reference sequence). The length of the CDR3 is 13 residues. Using reference TRBV7-7 and TRBJ2-7 for the parts outside the CDR3, the full variable domain is GAGVSQSPRYKVTKRGQDVTLRCDPISSHATLYWYQQALGQGPEFLTYFNYEAQPDKSGLPSDRFSAERPEGSISTLTIQRTEQRDSAMYRCASSLEQGAEQYFGPGTRLTVT.

The chain uses TRBV9 and TRBJ1-3; D is uncertain. Trimming cost V 3 bases and J 8 bases, with 9 bases left between them. Per the germline V gene, CDR1 is SGDLS and CDR2 is YYNGEE. The CDR3 runs to 12 residues. The CDR3 nucleotides are TGTGCCAGCAGCGCCCGGGGAGACACCATATATTTT. Amino acid sequence: CASSARGDTIYF.

This sequence joins TRBV25-1 and TRBJ2-1, with 10 bases fitting TRBD2. V lost 8 bases and J lost 3; bases outside the gene matches: 4. The CDR3 is made up of 14 amino acids. Germline V gene lookup returns CDR1 MGHDK and CDR2 SYGVNS. CDR3 residues: CASELAGFYNEQFF. CDR3 bases: TGTGCCAGCGAACTAGCGGGATTCTACAATGAGCAGTTCTTC.

This clone was recorded once. V usage is TRBV5-6 and J usage is TRBJ1-5, with 9 bases that match TRBD1. Germline lookup yields CDR1 SGHDT and CDR2 YYEEEE. V was pared by 1 base and J by 2 bases, with 13 bases of the junction left unmatched. The CDR3 spans 19 residues. The DNA for the CDR3 is TGTGCCAGCAGCTTGACTCTCGGACAGGGGCGATCTGGCAATCAGCCCCAGCATTTT. It codes for CASSLTLGQGRSGNQPQHF.

The chain combines TRBV25-1 with TRBJ1-2; 11 bases align to TRBD1. Germline-derived CDR1 and CDR2 are MGHDK and SYGVNS. The CDR3 consists of 15 residues. V lost 1 base to trimming and J lost 8 bases; unmatched junction nucleotides: 6. The CDR3 DNA reads as TGTGCCAGCAGTGAATCTGGACAGGGGGCGAACGGCTACACCTTC. Its protein is CASSESGQGANGYTF.

The rearrangement links TRBV5-6 to TRBJ1-1; D may be TRBD1 (6 bases). Germline V gene data show CDR1 as SGHDT and CDR2 as YYEEEE. V lost 4 bases and J 6 bases, leaving 16 bases between the germline ends. The CDR3 sequence is 14 residues long. The CDR3 DNA is TGTGCCAGCAGCCTCAGGGGAGCGAGGTCTGAAGCTTTCTTT. Amino acid sequence: CASSLRGARSEAFF. The full variable domain, in which reference TRBV5-6 and TRBJ1-1 provide the parts outside the CDR3, is DAGVTQSPTHLIKTRGQQVTLRCSPKSGHDTVSWYQQALGQGPQFIFQYYEEEERQRGNFPDRFSGHQFPNYSSELNVNALLLGDSALYLCASSLRGARSEAFFGQGTRLTVV.

This clone was observed a single time. An end of the junction does not agree with germline; a read error may underlie this. The chain joins TRBV18 to TRBJ1-5; D is perhaps TRBD1 (5 bases). Looked up from germline, CDR1 is KGHSH and CDR2 is LQKENI. The CDR3 runs to 12 residues. CDR3 DNA sequence: TGTGCCAGCTCACCAGGCGCGGTGGCAGGGCCCTTT. Translating it yields CASSPGAVAGPF. The whole variable domain, remainder taken from reference TRBV18 and TRBJ1-5, is NAGVMQNPRHLVRRRGQEARLRCSPMKGHSHVYWYRQLPEEGLKFMVYLQKENIIDESGMPKERFSAEFPKEGPSILRIQQVVRGDSAAYFCASSPGAVAGPFGDGTRLSIL.

CDR3 region: CATNLGHRGAEAFF. The CDR3 nucleotides are TGTGCCACTAACCTGGGACACCGTGGCGCTGAAGCTTTCTTT. The chain recombines TRBV6-5 with TRBJ1-1; perhaps TRBD1 as D (6 bases). The CDR3 is 14 residues long. The V and J ends lost 10 bases and 6 bases respectively, with 21 bases between them. Per the germline V gene, CDR1 is MNHEY and CDR2 is SVGAGI.

V usage is TRBV19 and J usage is TRBJ2-7; 10 bases align to TRBD1. Germline trimming cut 9 bases from V and 3 bases from J; bases unmatched to any gene: 8. The CDR3 has 14 residues. CDR1 LNHDA and CDR2 SQIVND come from the germline V gene (reference sequence). Here the CDR3 reads CASREGTGDYEQYF. CDR3 DNA: TGTGCCAGCAGAGAAGGGACAGGGGACTACGAGCAGTACTTC. Looking up the rest from reference TRBV19 and TRBJ2-7 gives the full variable domain: DGGITQSPKYLFRKEGQNVTLSCEQNLNHDAMYWYRQDPGQGLRLIYYSQIVNDFQKGDIAEGYSVSREKKESFPLTVTSAQKNPTAFYLCASREGTGDYEQYFGPGTRLTVT.

J is TRBJ1-2 and V is TRBV13, with D possibly matching TRBD1 (5 bases). Germline V gene data show CDR1 as PRHDT and CDR2 as FYEKMQ (reference sequence). V dropped 6 bases and J dropped 2 bases, with 10 bases sitting between them. The CDR3 is made up of 13 amino acids. CDR3 region: CASRPAGNYGYTF. CDR3 nucleotide sequence: TGTGCCAGCAGGCCGGCAGGGAACTATGGCTACACCTTC.

The J gene is TRBJ2-3, the V gene TRBV30; possibly TRBD2 for D (5 bases). CDR1 GTSNPN and CDR2 SVGIG come from the germline V gene (reference sequence). V lost 2 bases and J lost 6, with 18 bases in between. This CDR3 has 15 amino acids. DNA for the CDR3: TGTGCCTGGAGTCATTTCAGTACTAGACCGGATACGCAGTATTTT. This codes for CAWSHFSTRPDTQYF.

With regard to this clone: Relative to the germline gene, one junction end is altered; a read error may explain this. The chain joins TRBV5-5 to TRBJ2-7; TRBD1 matches 11 bases. This CDR3 is built from 14 residues. Germline assignment: CDR1 SGHKS and CDR2 YYEKEE (reference sequence). CDR3 residues: CASSLGTGTGGIGF. DNA for the CDR3: TGTGCCAGCAGCTTGGGGACCGGGACAGGGGGAATTGGCTTC.

The genes are TRBV27 and TRBJ2-6; 7 positions match TRBD1. V lost 7 bases and J lost 4; bases outside the gene matches: 4. Germline CDR1 MNHEY, CDR2 SMNVEV (reference sequence). This CDR3 comprises 14 residues. CDR3 DNA sequence: TGTGCCAGCACTGACAGGGCAGGGGCCAACGTCCTGACTTTC. The encoded protein is CASTDRAGANVLTF. Based on the CDR3 plus reference TRBV27 and TRBJ2-6, the full variable domain is EAQVTQNPRYLITVTGKKLTVTCSQNMNHEYMSWYRQDPGLGLRQIYYSMNVEVTDKGDVPEGYKVSRKEKRNFPLILESPSPNQTSLYFCASTDRAGANVLTFGAGSRLTVL.

V gene TRBV5-1 combines with J gene TRBJ1-1, with D maybe TRBD1 (5 bases). The CDR3 contains 13 residues. V lost 4 bases and J lost 5, with 12 bases in between. Germline V gives CDR1 SGHRS, CDR2 YFSETQ. The CDR3 DNA reads as TGCGCCAGCAGCCAGGGACGGACAACTGAAGCTTTCTTT. Translated: CASSQGRTTEAFF.

This clone was seen just once. At the DNA level, this CDR3 is encoded by other sequences in the same sample as well. The chain uses TRBV27 and TRBJ1-6; unclear D gene. The germline CDR1 and CDR2 sequences are MNHEY and SMNVEV (reference sequence). The length of the CDR3 is 15 residues. V shed 3 bases and J shed 0 bases, with 6 bases lying between them. As DNA, the CDR3 is TGTGCCAGCAGTTTCCGTAGCTCCTATAATTCACCCCTCCACTTT. It codes for CASSFRSSYNSPLHF.

This sequence joins TRBV6-4 and TRBJ1-1; weak D call: TRBD1 (6 bases). V dropped 8 bases and J dropped 10 bases, with 17 bases sitting between them. The CDR3 has 12 residues. Germline V gives CDR1 MRHNA, CDR2 SNTAGT. CDR3 sequence: CASRGAGGSAFF. The CDR3 nucleotides are TGTGCCAGCCGGGGGGCTGGCGGTTCAGCTTTCTTT.

The gene calls are TRBV9 and TRBJ1-2, with D unclear. This CDR3 region has 14 residues. V lost 0 bases and J 4 bases, leaving 10 bases between the germline ends. The germline gives CDR1 SGDLS, CDR2 YYNGEE. CDR3 DNA sequence: TGTGCCAGCAGCGTAGCCTCCCAGATCTATGGCTACACCTTC. Translation gives CASSVASQIYGYTF.

This chain uses TRBV27 with TRBJ1-2; 7 bases map to TRBD1. The CDR3 has 13 residues. After removal of 4 bases from V and 4 bases from J, the junction contained 3 bases not matched to a gene. Germline V gene lookup returns CDR1 MNHEY and CDR2 SMNVEV (reference sequence). The CDR3 loop is CASSWDRFYGYTF. The DNA of the CDR3 is TGTGCCAGCAGTTGGGACAGATTCTATGGCTACACCTTC.

This chain uses TRBV4-3 with TRBJ2-3; possible D gene TRBD2, 7 bases. CDR1 and CDR2 from the germline V gene are LGHNA and YSLEER. Trimming pared 0 bases from V and 0 bases from J, leaving 10 bases between. The CDR3 runs to 16 residues. In nucleotides, the CDR3 is TGCGCCAGCAGCCAAGAAGGGGGGGCAAGCACAGATACGCAGTATTTT. This gives the protein CASSQEGGASTDTQYF.

The rearrangement joins TRBV3-1 (or the pseudogene TRBV3-2) to TRBJ2-3, with 7 bases lining up with TRBD2. Germline CDR1 reads LGHDT; CDR2 reads YNNKEL (reference sequence). This CDR3 region has 13 residues. The V gene end was trimmed by 8 bases and the J gene end by 4 bases; junction bases not matched to a gene: 6. The CDR3 DNA follows: TGTGCCAGCGCAGGGCGGGAGCCAGATACGCAGTATTTT. The encoded protein is CASAGREPDTQYF.